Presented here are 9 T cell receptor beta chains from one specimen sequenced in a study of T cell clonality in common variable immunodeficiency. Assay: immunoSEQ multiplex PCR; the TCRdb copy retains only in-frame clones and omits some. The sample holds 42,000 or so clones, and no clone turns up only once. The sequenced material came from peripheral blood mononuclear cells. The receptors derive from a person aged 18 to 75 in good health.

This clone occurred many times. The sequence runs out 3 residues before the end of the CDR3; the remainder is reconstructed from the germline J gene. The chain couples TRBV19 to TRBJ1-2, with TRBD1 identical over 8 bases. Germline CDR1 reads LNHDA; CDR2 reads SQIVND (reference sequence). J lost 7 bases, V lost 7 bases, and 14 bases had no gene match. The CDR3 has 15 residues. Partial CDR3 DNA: TGTGCCAGTAACGATATTGGGACAGGAGAGTCTGGC. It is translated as CASNDIGTGESG. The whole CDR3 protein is CASNDIGTGESGYTF.

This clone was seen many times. The CDR3 DNA, read in part, is TGCAGTGCTTTTTATAACAGGTATAGCTCCTACGAG. Its protein is CSAFYNRYSSYE. The CDR3 as a whole reads CSAFYNRYSSYEQYF. This chain links TRBV20-1 with TRBJ2-7; perhaps TRBD1 as D (5 bases). Coverage ceases 3 residues before the CDR3 finishes, and the germline J gene fills in the end. V was shortened by 5 bases and J by 0 bases, with 17 bases between the two germline ends. CDR1 DFQATT and CDR2 SNEGSKA come from the germline V gene (reference sequence). The CDR3 length is 15 residues.

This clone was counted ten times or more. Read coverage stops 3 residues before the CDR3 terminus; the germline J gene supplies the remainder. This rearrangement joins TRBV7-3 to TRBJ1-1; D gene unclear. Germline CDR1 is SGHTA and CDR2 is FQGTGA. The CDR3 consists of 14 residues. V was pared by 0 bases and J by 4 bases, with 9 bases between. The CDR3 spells CASSLTAPGTEAFF. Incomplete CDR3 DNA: TGTGCCAGCAGCTTAACAGCACCTGGCACTGAA.

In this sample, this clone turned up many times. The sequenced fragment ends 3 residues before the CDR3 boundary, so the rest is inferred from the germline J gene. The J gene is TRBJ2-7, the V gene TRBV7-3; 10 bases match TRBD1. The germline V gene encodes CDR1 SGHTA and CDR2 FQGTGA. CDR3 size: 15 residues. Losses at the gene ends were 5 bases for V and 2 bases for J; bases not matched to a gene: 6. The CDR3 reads CASSLSGTGAYEQYF. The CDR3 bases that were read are TGTGCCAGCAGCCTGTCTGGGACAGGGGCCTACGAG.

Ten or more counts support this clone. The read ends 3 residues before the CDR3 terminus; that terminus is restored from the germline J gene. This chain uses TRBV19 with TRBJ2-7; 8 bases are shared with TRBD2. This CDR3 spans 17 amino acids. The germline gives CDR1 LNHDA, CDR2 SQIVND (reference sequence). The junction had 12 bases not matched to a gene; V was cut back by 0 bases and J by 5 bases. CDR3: CASSIDWQRRGADEQYF. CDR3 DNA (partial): TGTGCCAGTAGTATAGATTGGCAGCGGCGGGGGGCGGACGAG.

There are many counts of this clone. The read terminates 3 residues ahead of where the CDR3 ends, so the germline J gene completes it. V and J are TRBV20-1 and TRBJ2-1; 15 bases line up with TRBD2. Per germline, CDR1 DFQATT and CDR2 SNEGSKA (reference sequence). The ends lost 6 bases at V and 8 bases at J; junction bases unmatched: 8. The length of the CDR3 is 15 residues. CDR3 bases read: TGCAGTGCCCCCGGACTAGCGGGAGGGGGCGATGAG. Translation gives CSAPGLAGGGDE. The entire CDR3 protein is CSAPGLAGGGDEQFF.

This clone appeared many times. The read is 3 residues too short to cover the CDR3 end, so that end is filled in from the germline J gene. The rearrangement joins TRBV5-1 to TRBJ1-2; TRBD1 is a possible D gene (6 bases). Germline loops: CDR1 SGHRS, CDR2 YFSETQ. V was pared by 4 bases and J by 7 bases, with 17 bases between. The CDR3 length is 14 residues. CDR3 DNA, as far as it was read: TGCGCCAGCAGCCCGTGGGGGGGGCAAGGTGGC. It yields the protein CASSPWGGQGG. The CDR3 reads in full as CASSPWGGQGGYTF.

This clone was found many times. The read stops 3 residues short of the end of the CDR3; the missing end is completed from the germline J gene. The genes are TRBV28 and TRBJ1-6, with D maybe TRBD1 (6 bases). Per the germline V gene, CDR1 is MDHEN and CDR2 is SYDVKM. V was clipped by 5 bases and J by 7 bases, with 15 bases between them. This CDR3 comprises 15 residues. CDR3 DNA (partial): TGTGCCAGCAGTACCCGACAGGCTGGGAATTCACCC. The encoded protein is CASSTRQAGNSP. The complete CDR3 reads CASSTRQAGNSPLHF.

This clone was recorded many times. The sequenced CDR3 bases are TGTGCCAGCAGTTTGGGACAGCTGCGAGAGACC. This translates into CASSLGQLRET. The entire CDR3 protein is CASSLGQLRETQYF. V gene TRBV28 combines with J gene TRBJ2-5; 7 positions agree with TRBD1. The missing CDR3 end, 3 residues past where the read stops, is filled in from the germline J gene. This CDR3 is built from 14 residues. J lost 4 bases, V lost 3 bases, and 5 bases had no gene match. The germline V gene has CDR1 MDHEN and CDR2 SYDVKM. The whole variable domain, filled in from reference TRBV28 and TRBJ2-5, reads DVKVTQSSRYLVKRTGEKVFLECVQDMDHENMFWYRQDPGLGLRLIYFSYDVKMKEKGDIPEGYSVSREKKERFSLILESASTNQTSMYLCASSLGQLRETQYFGPGTRLLVL.